The T cell receptor (beta chain) described here comes from a study of human T cells and chemical hapten exposure. Overall study context: Slight volume differences across pooled libraries mainly accounted for varying per-sample TCR yields.

The authors extracted total RNA from unfractionated whole blood. The germline V and J ends were trimmed by 2 bases and 8 bases, with 15 bases remaining between them. The CDR3 runs to 14 residues. Germline V gives CDR1 ENHRY, CDR2 SYGVKD. Library preparation tagged each individual cDNA molecule with a unique molecular identifier. TCRdb used MiXCR to reprocess the reads, holding one entry per CDR3 protein. The data show more than 100,000 distinct CDR3 sequences, with around 9% seen just once and approximately 1.4% held by the top ten. The chain joins TRBV10-3 to TRBJ1-2; D ambiguous. This TCR derives from a human donor in good health. Some clones in this sample may be carry-over from other donors' samples. Material: whole blood. The chain's CDR3 is CAISERREAEGYTF. The CDR3 nucleotides are TGTGCCATCAGTGAGCGGAGGGAGGCGGAAGGCTACACCTTC.